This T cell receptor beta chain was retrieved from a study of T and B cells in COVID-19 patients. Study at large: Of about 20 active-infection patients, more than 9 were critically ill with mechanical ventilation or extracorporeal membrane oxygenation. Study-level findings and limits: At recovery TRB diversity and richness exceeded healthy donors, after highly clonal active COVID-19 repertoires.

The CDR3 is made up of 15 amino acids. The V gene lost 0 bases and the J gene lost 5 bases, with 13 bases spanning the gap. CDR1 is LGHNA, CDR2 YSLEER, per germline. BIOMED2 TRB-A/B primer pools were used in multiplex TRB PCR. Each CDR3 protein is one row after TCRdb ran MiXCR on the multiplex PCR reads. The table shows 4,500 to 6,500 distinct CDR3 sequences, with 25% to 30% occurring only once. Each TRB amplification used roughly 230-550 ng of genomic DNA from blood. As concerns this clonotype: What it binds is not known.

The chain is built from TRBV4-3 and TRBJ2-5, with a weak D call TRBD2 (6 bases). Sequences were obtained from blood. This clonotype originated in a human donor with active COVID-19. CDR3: CASSQEASAAETQYF. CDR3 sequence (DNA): TGCGCCAGCAGCCAAGAGGCTAGCGCGGCGGAGACCCAGTACTTC.